The next 22 T cell receptor beta chains were all read from a single sample in a study of vaccination effects on CD4 cells after COVID-19 (dated by TCRdb to between 2021 and 2024). Library generation was performed with the immunoSEQ multiplex PCR assay. The table was pulled from immuneACCESS by TCRdb, which kept in-frame rearrangements only. Such tables lose some clones; where checked, under half of the loss comes from unresolved V genes, and the rest has no known cause. Across this sample there are tens of thousands of clones, with around 79% seen only once. The ten largest make up roughly a fifth of the sample. For these receptors, no antigen is known. The ViraFEST assay stimulated PBMC with viral peptide pools and then used TCR sequencing to identify antigen-specific CD4+ T cell clonotypes by expansion. After around 10 days of culture, CD4+ T cells were isolated with the EasySep CD4+ T cell isolation kit. The absence of prior SARS-CoV-2 infection in healthy vaccine recipients was confirmed by negative nucleocapsid antibodies before and after vaccination.

Material: CD4+ T cells from PBMCs cultured with HCoV-NL63 spike peptides, obtained before COVID-19 vaccination. The sample's cell subset or site label, decoded: HCoV-NL63 spike overlapping peptide pool stimulation. These receptors all stem from a human donor who received a COVID-19 vaccine.

V usage is TRBV14 and J usage is TRBJ2-1, with 9 bases matching TRBD2. The germline V gene encodes CDR1 SGHDN and CDR2 FVKESK. The CDR3 extends over 14 amino acids. Trimming cost V 2 bases and J 10 bases; bases outside gene matches: 6. CDR3 coding DNA: TGTGCCAGCAGCCAAATATACCTAGCGGGAGAGCAGTTCTTC. Translating gives CASSQIYLAGEQFF.

This clone was observed a single time. This chain uses TRBV5-1 with TRBJ1-1, with D maybe TRBD1 (5 bases). The V end was cut by 9 bases, the J end by 5 bases, with 20 bases between. The CDR3 has 14 amino acids. Per the germline V gene, CDR1 is SGHRS and CDR2 is YFSETQ. CDR3 bases: TGCGCCACCGGGGGGGGGACCTCCGGTACTGAAGCTTTCTTT. Amino acids: CATGGGTSGTEAFF.

The V call is TRBV19, the J call TRBJ2-7; TRBD2 agrees at 11 bases. This CDR3 is built from 16 residues. V was clipped by 4 bases and J by 0 bases; unmatched bases: 5. Germline V lookup: CDR1 LNHDA, CDR2 SQIVND (reference sequence). The CDR3 reads CASSKSGTSGSYEQYF. CDR3 nucleotides: TGTGCCAGTAGTAAGTCCGGGACTAGCGGCTCCTACGAGCAGTACTTC.

The V and J genes are TRBV5-4 and TRBJ1-6; 9 nucleotides agree with TRBD1. V was clipped by 4 bases and J by 9 bases; unmatched bases: 11. This CDR3 has 16 residues. Germline V lookup: CDR1 SGHNT, CDR2 YYREEE (reference sequence). The CDR3 region is CASSPVDRGVGSPLHF. In nucleotides, the CDR3 is TGTGCCAGCAGCCCTGTAGACAGGGGGGTTGGTTCACCCCTCCACTTT.

This chain's CDR3 is CASSSYRPGQGMLETQYF. The CDR3, as DNA: TGCGCCAGCAGCTCTTACCGACCGGGACAGGGGATGTTGGAGACCCAGTACTTC. The V and J genes are TRBV5-1 and TRBJ2-5; 10 nucleotides line up with TRBD1. The V gene end was trimmed by 3 bases and the J gene end by 5 bases; junction bases not matched to a gene: 16. Germline lookup yields CDR1 SGHRS and CDR2 YFSETQ. The CDR3 contains 18 residues. Drawing the rest from reference TRBV5-1 and TRBJ2-5, the complete variable domain is KAGVTQTPRYLIKTRGQQVTLSCSPISGHRSVSWYQQTPGQGLQFLFEYFSETQRNKGNFPGRFSGRQFSNSRSEMNVSTLELGDSALYLCASSSYRPGQGMLETQYFGPGTRLLVL.

DNA for the CDR3: TGCGCCAGCAGCAACCGGGACCAGTCTAGCGGGACTTACAATGAGCAGTTCTTC. It yields the protein CASSNRDQSSGTYNEQFF. The rearrangement links TRBV5-1 to TRBJ2-1; 9 bases agree with TRBD2. The J segment lost 4 bases and the V segment lost 4 bases, leaving 15 bases of the junction unmatched. There are 18 residues in the CDR3. CDR1 and CDR2 from the germline V gene are SGHRS and YFSETQ.

This rearrangement joins TRBV12-2 to TRBJ1-1; no check of the table's D call, TRBD1, against the DNA was made. TRBV12-2 counts as a pseudogene. The CDR3 sequence is 8 residues long. The CDR3, as DNA: TGTGCAAGTCGCTCCACACCTTTT. This gives the protein CASRSTPF.

The chain couples TRBV6-5 to TRBJ1-6; TRBD1 matches at 7 bases. Losses at the gene ends were 6 bases for V and 7 bases for J; bases not matched to a gene: 9. CDR1 is MNHEY and CDR2 is SVGAGI in the germline V gene. The CDR3 has 15 residues. CDR3 amino acids: CASRDRVLTNSPLHF. In DNA form, the CDR3 reads TGTGCCAGCAGAGACAGGGTCTTGACAAATTCACCCCTCCACTTT.

The chain joins TRBV6-5 to TRBJ1-4, with D possibly TRBD1 on 6 matching bases. The germline V gene has CDR1 MNHEY and CDR2 SVGAGI. The V gene lost 5 bases and the J gene lost 0 bases, with 10 bases spanning the gap. The CDR3 spans 15 residues. This CDR3 reads CASSQPGATNEKLFF. The CDR3 DNA follows: TGTGCCAGCAGTCAACCAGGGGCAACTAATGAAAAACTGTTTTTT.

CDR3 loop: CASSLAYLGGANVLTF. In DNA, the CDR3 is TGTGCCAGCAGCTTGGCCTACCTGGGAGGGGCCAACGTCCTGACTTTC. This sequence joins TRBV5-4 and TRBJ2-6; D gene ambiguous. Looked up from germline, CDR1 is SGHNT and CDR2 is YYREEE (reference sequence). The length of the CDR3 is 16 residues. Trimming took off 0 bases at V and 4 bases at J, with 11 bases between the two ends.

The genes are TRBV12-3 or TRBV12-4 and TRBJ1-1, with unresolved D. CDR3 length equals 13 residues. V was pared by 4 bases and J by 7 bases, with 13 bases between. CDR3 in DNA: TGTGCCAGCAGTTACCGGGCCCTGGGTGAAGCTTTCTTT. Translating it yields CASSYRALGEAFF.

The chain employs TRBV19 and TRBJ1-2; TRBD1 matches 8 bases. CDR3 length equals 15 residues. Per the germline V gene, CDR1 is LNHDA and CDR2 is SQIVND (reference sequence). Trimming cost V 2 bases and J 4 bases; bases outside gene matches: 6. Here the CDR3 DNA reads TGTGCCAGTAGTATATCAACCGGGACAGGCTATGGCTACACCTTC. Translation: CASSISTGTGYGYTF.

This chain connects TRBV7-2 to TRBJ1-2; 7 positions match TRBD1. Germline V gene sequence: CDR1 SGHTA, CDR2 FQGNSA. This CDR3 comprises 16 residues. Unmatched junction bases numbered 15, after V lost 5 bases and J lost 6 bases. This CDR3 reads CASSPGTGAFGHGYTF. The CDR3 DNA follows: TGTGCCAGCAGCCCAGGCACAGGGGCTTTTGGTCATGGCTACACCTTC.

This clone was picked up one time. The chain combines TRBV30 with TRBJ2-3, with D perhaps matching TRBD1 (7 bases). This CDR3 has 15 residues. V was trimmed by 0 bases and J by 8 bases, leaving 18 bases between them. Germline assignment: CDR1 GTSNPN and CDR2 SVGIG (reference sequence). The CDR3 spells CAWSVGGGGGGTQYF. CDR3 coding DNA: TGTGCCTGGAGTGTAGGTGGAGGGGGCGGTGGTACGCAGTATTTT.

CDR3 in DNA: TGTGCCAGCAGTTTAAAAGGGGAGGGGTACGAGCAGTACTTC. Its translation: CASSLKGEGYEQYF. The chain is built from TRBV27 and TRBJ2-7, with 7 nucleotides matching TRBD2. In germline, CDR1 is MNHEY, CDR2 SMNVEV (reference sequence). The V gene end was trimmed by 2 bases and the J gene end by 4 bases; junction bases not matched to a gene: 5. The CDR3 is made up of 14 amino acids.

The gene calls are TRBV5-1 and TRBJ2-3, with TRBD2 matching over 9 bases. CDR3 size: 16 residues. The germline V gene encodes CDR1 SGHRS and CDR2 YFSETQ. The V gene end was trimmed by 4 bases and the J gene end by 0 bases; junction bases not matched to a gene: 6. CDR3 DNA sequence: TGCGCCAGCAGCACTGGACTAGCGCTTAGCACAGATACGCAGTATTTT. Amino acid sequence: CASSTGLALSTDTQYF.

CDR3 loop: CASSLLGGQDGGYTF. The DNA for the CDR3 is TGTGCCAGCAGTTTATTGGGAGGACAGGACGGTGGCTACACCTTC. This chain uses TRBV28 with TRBJ1-2, with 7 bases lining up with TRBD1. The CDR3 is made up of 15 amino acids. Germline V gives CDR1 MDHEN, CDR2 SYDVKM. Trimming took 1 base from V and 7 from J; bases not matched to a gene: 9.

V and J are TRBV28 and TRBJ2-7, with 10 bases that match TRBD2. The CDR3 contains 15 residues. CDR1 and CDR2 from the germline V gene are MDHEN and SYDVKM. The trim removed 6 bases at V and 4 bases at J, leaving 9 bases unmatched. Here the CDR3 reads CASSPASGSAYEQYF. In DNA, the CDR3 is TGTGCCAGCAGCCCGGCTAGCGGGAGTGCTTACGAGCAGTACTTC.

This clone was seen a few times. The chain employs TRBV6-5 and TRBJ2-7; D is perhaps TRBD1 (8 bases). The CDR3 spans 14 residues. The germline gives CDR1 MNHEY, CDR2 SVGAGI. V dropped 5 bases and J dropped 3 bases, with 14 bases sitting between them. For the CDR3, the DNA is TGTGCCAGCAGTCGGACAGGGAGGGACTACGAGCAGTACTTC. Translation: CASSRTGRDYEQYF.

The J gene is TRBJ1-2, the V gene TRBV4-1, with 7 positions matching TRBD1. Looked up from germline, CDR1 is MGHRA and CDR2 is YSYEKL. This CDR3 spans 16 amino acids. V lost 1 base and J lost 4; bases outside the gene matches: 9. In DNA form, the CDR3 reads TGCGCCAGCAGCCAAGCCACCCGGACAGGCGTCTATGGCTACACCTTC. Translated, it gives CASSQATRTGVYGYTF.

The V and J genes are TRBV6-1 and TRBJ2-1, with TRBD1 matching 8 bases. The CDR3 contains 15 residues. CDR1 is MNHNS, CDR2 SASEGT, per germline. V gave up 1 base and J gave up 4 bases; unmatched junction bases: 3. This CDR3 reads CASSEEGDRYNEQFF. The CDR3 DNA reads as TGTGCCAGCAGTGAAGAGGGGGACAGGTACAATGAGCAGTTCTTC.

This chain's CDR3 is CASSYSWGVLADTQYF. The DNA for the CDR3 is TGTGCCAGCAGTTACTCTTGGGGGGTTTTGGCAGATACGCAGTATTTT. The rearrangement joins TRBV6-5 to TRBJ2-3; D is possibly TRBD2 (6 bases). This CDR3 is 16 amino acids long. V lost 0 bases, J lost 4 bases, and 14 bases lay in between. The germline V gene encodes CDR1 MNHEY and CDR2 SVGAGI.